This T cell receptor beta chain was obtained from a study of T cell clonality in common variable immunodeficiency. The CDR3 extends over 18 amino acids. Germline V lookup: CDR1 KGHSH, CDR2 LQKENI. The ends lost 4 bases at V and 3 bases at J; junction bases unmatched: 11. This table comes from immunoSEQ multiplex PCR, and its TCRdb copy is limited to in-frame clones, with some not included. The repertoire has under 30,000 clones, none seen only once; the ten largest take about 13%. Study-wide results and limits: Fewer TCRbeta clones were shared among CVID subjects than controls.

This clone was seen many times. Antigen unknown. Read coverage stops 3 residues before the CDR3 terminus; the germline J gene supplies the remainder. This sequence originates from a person aged 18 to 75 in good health. J is TRBJ2-3 and V is TRBV18, with 12 bases fitting TRBD2. The sample consisted of peripheral blood mononuclear cells. CDR3 bases read: TGTGCCAGCTCACGTGTTGGGCTAGCGGGGGGGCCTACAGATACG. Its translation: CASSRVGLAGGPTDT. The whole CDR3 is CASSRVGLAGGPTDTQYF.